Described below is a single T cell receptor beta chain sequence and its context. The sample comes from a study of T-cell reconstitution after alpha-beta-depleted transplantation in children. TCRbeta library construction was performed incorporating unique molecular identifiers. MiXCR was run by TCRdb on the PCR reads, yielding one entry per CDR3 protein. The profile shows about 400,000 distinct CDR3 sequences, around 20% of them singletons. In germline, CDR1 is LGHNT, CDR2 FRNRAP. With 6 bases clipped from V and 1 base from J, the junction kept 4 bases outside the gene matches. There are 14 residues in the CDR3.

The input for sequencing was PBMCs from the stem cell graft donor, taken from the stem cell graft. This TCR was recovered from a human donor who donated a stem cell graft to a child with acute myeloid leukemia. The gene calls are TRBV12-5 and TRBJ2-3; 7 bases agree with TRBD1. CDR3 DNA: TGTGCTAGTGGGGGGCAGGGGGGCACAGATACGCAGTATTTT. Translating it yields CASGGQGGTDTQYF.